This TCR beta chain stems from a study of T cell repertoires in cytomegalovirus infection. General observations from the study: Clonotype analysis showed dominance of the ex vivo response by HLA-C-restricted CMV-specific TCR beta clonotypes.

Regarding this clonotype: Its specificity is not known.

TCRdb processed the reads anew with MiXCR; each CDR3 protein has one entry. The repertoire consists of about 470,000 distinct CDR3 sequences, with about 42% occurring once and the leading ten covering approximately 40%. The length of the CDR3 is 14 residues. V shed 0 bases and J 8 bases; nucleotides not matched to a gene: 5. CDR1 WSHSY and CDR2 SAAADI come from the germline V gene. This sequence joins TRBV10-2 and TRBJ2-7; 9 positions agree with TRBD1. The sequence was obtained from a human donor in good health (CMV status not recorded). Some clones in this sample may be carry-over from other donors' samples. Material: cultured PBMCs, obtained from culture after CMV antigen stimulation. The CDR3 DNA follows: TGCGCCAGCAGTGAGTCGGGACAGGGTGACAAGCAGTACTTC. This sequence encodes CASSESGQGDKQYF.